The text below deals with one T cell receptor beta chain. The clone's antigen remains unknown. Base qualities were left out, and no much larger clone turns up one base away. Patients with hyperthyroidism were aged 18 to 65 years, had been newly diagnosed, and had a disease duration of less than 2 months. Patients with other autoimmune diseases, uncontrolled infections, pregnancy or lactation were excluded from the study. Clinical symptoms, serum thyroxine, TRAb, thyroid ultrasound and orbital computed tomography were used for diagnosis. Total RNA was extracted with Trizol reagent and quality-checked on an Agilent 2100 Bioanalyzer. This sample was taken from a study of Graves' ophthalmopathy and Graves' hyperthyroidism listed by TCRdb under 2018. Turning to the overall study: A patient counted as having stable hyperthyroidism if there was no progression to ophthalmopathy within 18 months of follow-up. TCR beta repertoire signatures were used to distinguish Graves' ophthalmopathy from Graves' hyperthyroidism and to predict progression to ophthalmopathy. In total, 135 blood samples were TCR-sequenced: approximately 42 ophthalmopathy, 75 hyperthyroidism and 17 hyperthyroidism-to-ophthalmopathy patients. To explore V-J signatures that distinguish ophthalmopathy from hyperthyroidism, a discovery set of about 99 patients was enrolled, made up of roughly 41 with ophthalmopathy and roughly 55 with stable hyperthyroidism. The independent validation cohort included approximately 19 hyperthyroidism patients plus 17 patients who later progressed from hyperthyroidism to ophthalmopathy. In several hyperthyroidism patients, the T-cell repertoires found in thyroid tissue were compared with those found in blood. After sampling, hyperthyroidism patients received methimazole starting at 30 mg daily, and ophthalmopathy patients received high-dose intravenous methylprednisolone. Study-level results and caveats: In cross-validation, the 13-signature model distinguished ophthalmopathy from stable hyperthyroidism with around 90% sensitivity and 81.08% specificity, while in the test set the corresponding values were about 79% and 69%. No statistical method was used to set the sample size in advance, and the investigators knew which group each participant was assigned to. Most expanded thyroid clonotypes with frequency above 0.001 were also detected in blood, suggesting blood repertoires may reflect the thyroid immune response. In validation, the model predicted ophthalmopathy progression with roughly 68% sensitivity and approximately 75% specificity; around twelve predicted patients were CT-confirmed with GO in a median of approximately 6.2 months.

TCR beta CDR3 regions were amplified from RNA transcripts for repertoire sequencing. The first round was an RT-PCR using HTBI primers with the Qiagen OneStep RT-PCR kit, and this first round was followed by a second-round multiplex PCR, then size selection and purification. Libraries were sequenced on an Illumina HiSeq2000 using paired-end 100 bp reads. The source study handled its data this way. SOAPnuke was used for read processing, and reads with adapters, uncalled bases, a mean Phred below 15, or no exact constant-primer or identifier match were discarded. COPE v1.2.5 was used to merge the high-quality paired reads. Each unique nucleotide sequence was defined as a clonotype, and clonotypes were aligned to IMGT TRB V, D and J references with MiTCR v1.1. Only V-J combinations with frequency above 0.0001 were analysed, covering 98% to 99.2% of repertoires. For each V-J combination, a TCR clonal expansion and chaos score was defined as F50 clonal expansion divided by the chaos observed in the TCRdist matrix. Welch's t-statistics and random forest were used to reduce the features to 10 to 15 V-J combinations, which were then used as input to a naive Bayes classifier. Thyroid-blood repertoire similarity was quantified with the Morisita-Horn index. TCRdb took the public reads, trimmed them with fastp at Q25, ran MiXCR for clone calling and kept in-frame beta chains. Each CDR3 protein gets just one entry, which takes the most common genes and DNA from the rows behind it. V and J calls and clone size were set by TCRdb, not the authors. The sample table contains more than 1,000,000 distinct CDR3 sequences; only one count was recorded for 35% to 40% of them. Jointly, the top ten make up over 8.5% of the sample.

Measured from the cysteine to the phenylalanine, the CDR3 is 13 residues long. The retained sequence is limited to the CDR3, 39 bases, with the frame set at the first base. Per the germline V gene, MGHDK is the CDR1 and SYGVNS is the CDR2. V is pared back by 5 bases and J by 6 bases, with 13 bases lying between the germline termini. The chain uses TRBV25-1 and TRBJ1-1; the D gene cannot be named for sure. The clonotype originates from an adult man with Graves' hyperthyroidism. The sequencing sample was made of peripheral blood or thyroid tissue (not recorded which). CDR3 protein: CASSQSLPPEAFF. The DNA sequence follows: TGTGCCAGCAGTCAATCCTTGCCCCCTGAAGCTTTCTTT. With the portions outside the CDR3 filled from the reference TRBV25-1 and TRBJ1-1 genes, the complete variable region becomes EADIYQTPRYLVIGTGKKITLECSQTMGHDKMYWYQQDPGMELHLIHYSYGVNSTEKGDLSSESTVSRIRTEHFPLTLESARPSHTSQYLCASSQSLPPEAFFGQGTRLTVV.